Listed below are T cell receptor beta chains from one sample, sequenced in a study of PD-1 blockade in classical Hodgkin lymphoma. Libraries were prepared by immunoSEQ multiplex PCR; TCRdb keeps only in-frame clonotypes and omits some of them. The table has over 10,000 clones, around 85% seen once. This material consisted of CD4+ T cells from blood, taken before the fourth cycle of nivolumab. Receptors originate from a human donor with classical Hodgkin lymphoma. CDR3s leave out the opening cysteine and the closing phenylalanine or tryptophan.

v_call cdr3_aa
TRBV6-5 ASSSNRDQPQH
TRBV18 ASSAGQVTEAF
TRBV5-4 ASSEGATRYNEQF
TRBV28 ACRDTHEQY
TRBV7-2 ASSLGTGGYGYT
TRBV2 ASSGQANTEAF
TRBV7-8 ASSLNGQGASYEQY
TRBV5-1 ASSLAGRDEKLF
TRBV2 ASSASTGVSTDTQY
TRBV20-1 SARVRGELF
TRBV6-5 ASSYGNYEQY
TRBV6-6 ASRQGVNTEAF
TRBV6-6 ASSYGGVNQPQH
TRBV11-2 ASSLARTSGSTDTQY
TRBV4-2 ASSQDLGGSYGYT
TRBV4-3 ASSQEARRHMNTEAF
TRBV5-4 ASSWGTEETQY
TRBV30 AGRTGVSTDTQY
TRBV2 ASSHRQGRTEAF
TRBV11-3 ASSLEREQY
TRBV5-1 ASPPSFYLTYEQY
TRBV9 ASSAPRRGQGKELETQY
TRBV6-5 ASSYSMGTGGSEAF
TRBV7-9 ASSLEESGNTIY
TRBV4-2 ASSQEATGGNTEAF
TRBV10-3 AIQTSGVHNEQF
TRBV12-5 ASALDSTYEQY
TRBV10-2 ASRVGAGGRETQY
TRBV5-1 ASSLAPGLAGGEQF
TRBV10-3 AISESGGRSGNTIY
TRBV7-3 ASSSRDSAGGYT
TRBV11-2 ASSLDRAQPQH
TRBV19 ASSMRTGGKTEAF
TRBV5-6 ASSFLAGGPYTGELF
TRBV5-8 ASSWDWGTEAF
TRBV5-1 ASSLWGNEKLF
TRBV15 ATSRDYEDRNYEQY
TRBV11-3 ASSLTPGTGYT
TRBV5-4 ASSSPSGGITDTQY
TRBV2 ASSAEGLTEAF
TRBV5-4 ASSLRRGTDTQY
TRBV15 ATSRTVAGGGETQY
TRBV29-1 SVDFVGQGSDTQY
TRBV5-5 ASSLIVQSETQY
TRBV30 AWTPGPSGGYEQY
TRBV18 ASSLYMGLAVYQETQY
TRBV27 ASSLGQGITEAF
TRBV6-4 ASSDIRILSTDTQY
TRBV5-1 ASSLRALNTEAF
TRBV7-2 ASSLVTGENTEAF
TRBV28 ASSLGGEFGTDTQY
TRBV12-5 ATRTSGRGETQY
TRBV6-5 ASSSRRGRATEAF
TRBV30 AWSRGSTDGYT